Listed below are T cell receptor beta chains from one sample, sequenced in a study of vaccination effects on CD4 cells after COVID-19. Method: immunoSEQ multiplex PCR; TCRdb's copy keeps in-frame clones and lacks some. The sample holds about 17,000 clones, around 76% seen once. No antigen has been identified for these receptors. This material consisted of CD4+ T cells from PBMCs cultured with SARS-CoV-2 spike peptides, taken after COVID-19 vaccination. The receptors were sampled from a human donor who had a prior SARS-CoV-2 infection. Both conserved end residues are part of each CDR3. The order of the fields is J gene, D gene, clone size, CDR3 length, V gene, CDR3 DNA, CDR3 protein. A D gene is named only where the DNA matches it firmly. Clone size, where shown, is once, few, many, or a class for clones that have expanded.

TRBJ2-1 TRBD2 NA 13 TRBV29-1 TGCAGCGTCGATAGCGGGAGGTACAATGAGCAGTTCTTC CSVDSGRYNEQFF
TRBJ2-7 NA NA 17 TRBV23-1 TGCGCCAGCAGTCAATCCATCCCGGGGGAAATCTCCTACGAGCAGTACTTC CASSQSIPGEISYEQYF
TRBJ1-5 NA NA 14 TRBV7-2 TGTGCCAGCAGCCTGTGGGACACTGGGAAGACTCAGCATTTT CASSLWDTGKTQHF
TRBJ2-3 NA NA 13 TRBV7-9 TGTGCCAGCAACTTCGGAGGTTGGGATACGCAGTATTTT CASNFGGWDTQYF
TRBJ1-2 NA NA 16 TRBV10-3 TGTGCCATCAGTGAGCTCAGGGGTGGGGGACTATATGGCTACACCTTC CAISELRGGGLYGYTF
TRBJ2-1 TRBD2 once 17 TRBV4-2 TGTGCCAGCAGCCCGAAGGAGCGGGAGAGCTCCTACAATGAGCAGTTCTTC CASSPKERESSYNEQFF
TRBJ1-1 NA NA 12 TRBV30 TGTGCCTGGAGTGAACGGCATACTGAAGCTTTCTTT CAWSERHTEAFF
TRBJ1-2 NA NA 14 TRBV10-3 TGTGCCATCAGTGAGCAGGGACCGCATTTTGGCTACACCTTC CAISEQGPHFGYTF
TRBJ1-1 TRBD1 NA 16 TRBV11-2 TGTGCCAGCAGCTTAGGTTCACAGGGGATGAACACTGAAGCTTTCTTT CASSLGSQGMNTEAFF
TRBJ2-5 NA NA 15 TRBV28 TGTGCCTCCTCCGGGGGAGGGGGACGGGAGAGTCCCCAGTACTTC CASSGGGGRESPQYF
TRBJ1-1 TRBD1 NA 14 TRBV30 TGTGCCTGGATTCCGGGACAGGGGAACACTGAAGCTTTCTTT CAWIPGQGNTEAFF
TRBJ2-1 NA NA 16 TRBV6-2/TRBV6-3 TGTGCCAGCAGTTCTCTTTATGGGAATGCCTACAATGAGCAGTTCTTC CASSSLYGNAYNEQFF
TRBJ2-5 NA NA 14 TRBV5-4 TGTGCCAGCAGCTTTAGAAGTTACCAAGAGACCCAGTACTTC CASSFRSYQETQYF
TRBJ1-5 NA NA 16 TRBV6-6 TGTGCCAGCAGTTCCCAAACCACTAGAGACAATCAGCCCCAGCATTTT CASSSQTTRDNQPQHF
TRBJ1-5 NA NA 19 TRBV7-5 TGTGCCAGAAGCTTAATTAGGTTCTACCTCTTCATATGCAATCAGCCCCAGCATTTT CARSLIRFYLFICNQPQHF
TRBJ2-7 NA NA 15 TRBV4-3 TGCGCCAGCAGCCTTAGACTGGAAAGAACCTACGAGCAGTACTTC CASSLRLERTYEQYF
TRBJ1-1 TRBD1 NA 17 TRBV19 TGTGCCAGTAGCAAAAAGGCGGGACAGGCAAGGAACACTGAAGCTTTCTTT CASSKKAGQARNTEAFF
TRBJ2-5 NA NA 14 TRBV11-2 TGTGCCAGCAGCCCCGACAGATTTCTGGAGACCCAGTACTTC CASSPDRFLETQYF
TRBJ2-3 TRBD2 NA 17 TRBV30 TGTGCCTGGAGTGGATTAGCGGGAGGGTGGTTTACAGATACGCAGTATTTT CAWSGLAGGWFTDTQYF
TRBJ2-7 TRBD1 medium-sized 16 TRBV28 TGTGCCAGCAGTATTTTACCGGGACAGGGGACCTACGAGCAGTACTTC CASSILPGQGTYEQYF
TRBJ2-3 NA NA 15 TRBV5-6 TGTGCCAGCAGCCGGTTGCAGGGGAGCACAGATACGCAGTATTTT CASSRLQGSTDTQYF
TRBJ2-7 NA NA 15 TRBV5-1 TGCGCCAGCAGCTTGGATCTCAGAAACGCCTACGAGCAGTACTTC CASSLDLRNAYEQYF
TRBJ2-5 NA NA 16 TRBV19 TGTGCCAGTAGTATTGCGGGCAGGGGACCCCAAGAGACCCAGTACTTC CASSIAGRGPQETQYF